This T cell receptor beta chain was identified during a study of early T cells in non-severe SARS-CoV-2 infection. Study in general: Chains stayed unpaired after sequencing of bulk RNA from unsorted whole blood.

MiXCR was run by TCRdb on the 5' RACE reads, yielding one entry per CDR3 protein. This table has about 60,000 distinct CDR3 sequences, roughly 10% appearing once. The CDR3 is 17 amino acids. V lost 0 bases and J lost 7; bases outside the gene matches: 10. The germline CDR1 and CDR2 sequences are DFQATT and SNEGSKA (reference sequence). This clonotype was observed many times. V and J are TRBV20-1 and TRBJ2-1; 12 bases fit TRBD2. Sequenced sample: whole blood. The source is an adult who was a healthcare worker with PCR-confirmed SARS-CoV-2 infection or an uninfected control (not recorded which). The CDR3 sequence is CSARDLLAGGPLNEQFF. The CDR3 region has the DNA TGCAGTGCTAGAGATCTCCTAGCGGGAGGGCCTTTGAATGAGCAGTTCTTC.